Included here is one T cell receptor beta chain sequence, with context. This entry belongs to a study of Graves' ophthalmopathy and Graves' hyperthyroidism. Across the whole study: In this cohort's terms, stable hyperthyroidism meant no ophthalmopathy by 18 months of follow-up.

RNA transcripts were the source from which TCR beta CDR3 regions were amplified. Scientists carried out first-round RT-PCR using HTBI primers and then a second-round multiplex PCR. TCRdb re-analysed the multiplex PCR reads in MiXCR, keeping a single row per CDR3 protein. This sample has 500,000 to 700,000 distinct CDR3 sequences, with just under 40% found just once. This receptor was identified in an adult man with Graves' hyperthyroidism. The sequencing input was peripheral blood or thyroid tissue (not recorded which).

CDR3 in amino acids: CSAPSSGSLQETQYF. The CDR3 DNA follows: TGCAGTGCCCCGTCTAGCGGGTCCTTACAGGAGACCCAGTACTTC. The chain is built from TRBV20-1 and TRBJ2-5, with 8 positions matching TRBD2. With V trimmed by 6 bases and J by 5 bases, 14 bases remained unmatched. The germline gives CDR1 DFQATT, CDR2 SNEGSKA (reference sequence). CDR3 length equals 15 residues.